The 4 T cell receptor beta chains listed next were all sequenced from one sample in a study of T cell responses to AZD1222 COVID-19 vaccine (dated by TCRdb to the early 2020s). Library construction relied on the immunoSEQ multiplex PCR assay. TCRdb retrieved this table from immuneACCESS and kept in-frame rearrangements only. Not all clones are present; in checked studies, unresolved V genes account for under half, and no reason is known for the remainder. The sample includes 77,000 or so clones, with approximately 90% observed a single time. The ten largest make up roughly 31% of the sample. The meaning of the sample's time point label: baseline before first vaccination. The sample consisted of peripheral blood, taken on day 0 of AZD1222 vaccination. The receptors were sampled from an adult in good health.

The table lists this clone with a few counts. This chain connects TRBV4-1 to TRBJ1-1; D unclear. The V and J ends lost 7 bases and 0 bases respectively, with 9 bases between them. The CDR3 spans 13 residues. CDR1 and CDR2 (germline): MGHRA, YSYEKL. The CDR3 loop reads CASTGNMNTEAFF. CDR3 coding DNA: TGCGCCAGCACTGGGAATATGAACACTGAAGCTTTCTTT.

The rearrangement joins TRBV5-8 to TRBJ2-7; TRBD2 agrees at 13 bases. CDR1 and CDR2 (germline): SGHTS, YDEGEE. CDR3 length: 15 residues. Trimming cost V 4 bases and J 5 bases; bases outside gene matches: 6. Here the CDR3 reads CASSPGLAGVNEQYF. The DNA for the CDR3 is TGTGCCAGCAGCCCTGGACTAGCGGGAGTAAACGAGCAGTACTTC.

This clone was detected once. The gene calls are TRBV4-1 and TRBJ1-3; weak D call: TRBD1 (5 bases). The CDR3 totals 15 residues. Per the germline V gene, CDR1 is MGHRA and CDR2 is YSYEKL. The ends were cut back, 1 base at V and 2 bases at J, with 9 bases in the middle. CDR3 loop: CASSQGQGAGNTIYF. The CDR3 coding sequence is TGCGCCAGCAGCCAAGGTCAGGGCGCTGGAAACACCATATATTTT.

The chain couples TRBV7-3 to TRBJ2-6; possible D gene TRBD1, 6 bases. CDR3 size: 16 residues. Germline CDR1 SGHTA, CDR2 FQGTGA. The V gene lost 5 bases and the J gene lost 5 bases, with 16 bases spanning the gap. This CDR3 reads CASSPRDKLWANVLTF. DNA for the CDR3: TGTGCCAGCAGCCCCAGGGACAAGTTGTGGGCCAACGTCCTGACTTTC.